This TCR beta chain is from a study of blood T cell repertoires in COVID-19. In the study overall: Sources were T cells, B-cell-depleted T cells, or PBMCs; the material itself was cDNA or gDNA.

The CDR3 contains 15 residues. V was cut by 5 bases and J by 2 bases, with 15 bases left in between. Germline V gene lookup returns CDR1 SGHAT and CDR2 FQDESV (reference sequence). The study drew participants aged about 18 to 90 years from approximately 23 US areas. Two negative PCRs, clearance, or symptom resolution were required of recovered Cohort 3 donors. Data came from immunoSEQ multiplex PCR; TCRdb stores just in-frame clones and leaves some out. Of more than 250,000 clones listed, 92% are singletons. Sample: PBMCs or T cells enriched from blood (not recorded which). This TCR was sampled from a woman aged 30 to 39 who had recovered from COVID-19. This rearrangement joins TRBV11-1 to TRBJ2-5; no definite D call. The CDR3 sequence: CASSTTMTFQETQYF. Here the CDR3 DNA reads TGTGCCAGCAGCACAACGATGACATTTCAAGAGACCCAGTACTTC.